This T cell receptor (beta chain) was identified during a study of cytomegalovirus exposure and HLA in healthy donors (dated by TCRdb to 2016 to 2017). Background on the whole study: In an earlier analysis of 450 to 750 of the donors, under 300 Gb of sequence data and 100 million or so unique TCR beta sequences from roughly 180 million T cells were reported. An early release that covered about 640 HLA-typed donors contained around 300 gigabases of sequencing data and tens of millions of unique TCR sequences. Among the roughly 400 genotyped donors, around 79% belonged to the genetic ancestry cluster associated with self-reported Caucasian donors. The aim of the study was to test whether cataloging public T cell receptors could identify signatures of past pathogen exposure. Using immunosequencing, the study profiled T cell repertoires from about 610 subjects and related those repertoires to cytomegalovirus serostatus. Besides the first cohort of approximately 710 subjects, a separate validation cohort made up of 120 different subjects was used. High-throughput TCR immunosequencing, statistical association of individual TCRs with disease status, and machine learning were combined to predict cytomegalovirus infection status. A later analysis re-analyzed previously published TCR beta repertoires from 660 or so donors and added high-resolution HLA genotyping to study TCR occurrence patterns. Rather than drawing on any new phenotypic data, the later analysis identified candidate immune exposures from TCR beta sequences and the way those sequences occurred across donors. To decide whether each TCR beta V gene segment behaved as functional or pseudogenic, an earlier analysis of some 600 of the donors relied on high-throughput TCR beta sequencing. Donor age, sex, ethnicity and CMV serostatus were compiled alongside the repertoire data. A later genetic analysis used genome-wide SNP genotypes for about 60% of the 666 donors, treating that subset as a discovery cohort. Every discovery cohort repertoire had been produced on one sequencing platform. Both class I and class II loci were covered by HLA typing, at four-digit resolution. Typing coverage varied by locus: roughly 620-640 donors for A, B, C, DRB1 and DQB1; roughly 510 for DQA1; over 600 for DPA1; around 450 for DPB1. Four or five DR-DQ haplotypes were handled as single units for association and clustering because linkage in the cohort was strong. Across roughly 420 genotyped donors of the cohort, an average of approximately 240,000 unique TCR beta nucleotide sequences per donor were sequenced, and around 20% of those sequences were non-productive. Beyond this particular receptor, the publication reports: Compared with equally common non-associated chains, HLA-associated TCR beta chains in a later analysis were more clonally expanded and had lower generation probabilities. In a later analysis, TCR association rates were found to vary across HLA loci, with the most associated TCRs seen for DRB1 alleles and the fewest for HLA-C alleles. At a false discovery rate of 0.05, a later analysis linked 16,951 TCR beta sequences to specific HLA alleles. A further reported finding was that TCR beta sequences accurately predicted the HLA-A and HLA-B alleles for most subjects in the first cohort. Assigning TCR associations to individual alleles was difficult when HLA alleles, especially DR and DQ, strongly co-occurred. In a later analysis, several top co-occurrence clusters were reported to appear linked to parvovirus B19, influenza, CMV and Epstein-Barr virus. Compared with the approximately 670-donor mean, donors in an Asian-associated ancestry cluster had fewer N-insertions in productive TCRs, according to a later genetic analysis. In an earlier analysis of around 600 of the donors, most TCR beta V segments appeared in productive rearrangements about 87% or about 30% of the time, broadly matching IMGT annotations. The cohort was sequenced for TCR beta chains only, and without alpha or paired-chain data the features that could be detected were limited. Three of the identified cytomegalovirus-associated TCR beta chains were confirmed in vitro to be specific for cytomegalovirus antigens. Because HLA typing was unavailable for some donors at each locus, only the typed subset was used in association tests. The study gave a list of more than 150 TCR beta chains associated with cytomegalovirus. The earlier analysis of almost 600 of the donors excluded seventeen rarely observed V segments, including chromosome 9 orphons, because counts were too low. Immune exposure information for the cohort was limited to CMV serostatus. A cluster of highly shared sequence variants was judged likely to be a technical artifact of the sequencing pipeline. The authors suggested that the approach could potentially be extended to other disease states and immunological phenotypes. The presence/absence analyses assumed that sequencing depth was roughly uniform across donors, and that assumption may not be true. Linkage disequilibrium might explain the correlated functional status among segregating V segments, but an unknown experimental factor could not be ruled out. While some public TCRs were present in many individuals, most TCR sequences turned up only very rarely across donors. In a later genetic analysis, a missense DCLRE1C variant was associated with V-gene and J-gene trimming of TCR beta chains, and the association was replicated in an independent cohort. Some IMGT-functional V segments, including TRBV6-2 and TRBV6-3, could not be told apart with the 87-base-pair reads, so those segments were excluded. Most CMV-associated TCR beta chains appeared to be HLA-restricted in a later analysis, and the HLA associations seemed to be driven largely by CMV exposure. The classifier was reported to diagnose cytomegalovirus status with high specificity and sensitivity in both the original cohort and the validation cohort.

The CDR3 starts with the cysteine, ends with the phenylalanine, and has 16 residues. Only the CDR3 portion is preserved as DNA: 48 bases, with reading frame beginning at the first base. V is cut back by 6 bases and J by 3 bases, with 7 bases in the junction unmatched. Taken from the germline V gene, the CDR1 and CDR2 loops are SGHTA and FQGTGA. In total, approximately 700 healthy bone marrow donors made up the cohort. All cohort members were sampled while nominally healthy, although unrecorded immune exposures were likely present. The donor was CMV seronegative and was included in the group of a few hundred seronegative cohort members. Each donor provided a peripheral blood sample, and peripheral blood mononuclear cells were used for TCR beta sequencing. The Qiagen DNeasy Blood Extraction Kit was used to extract genomic DNA from the blood cell samples. Concerning this clone: It has no known antigen specificity. Base qualities are not recorded, but no much larger clone differs from it by a single base.

To prepare the library, the immunoSEQ multiplex PCR assay was applied. A mixture of 60 forward primers for TCR Vbeta segments and 13 reverse primers for TCR Jbeta segments was used in the multiplex PCR. The CDR3 region of rearranged TCR beta genes was amplified from genomic DNA with a multiplex PCR assay. The Illumina HiSeq System was used to sequence the amplified TCR beta libraries as 87-base-pair reads. The paper's data handling went like this. A later analysis counted tens of millions of unique TCR beta chains across the 650 to 800 repertoires, and around 12 million of these chains were shared by at least two donors. Raw reads were error-corrected and collapsed into unique sequences by a nearest-neighbor algorithm in which closely related sequences were merged to remove PCR and sequencing errors. V, D and J gene segments were assigned by aligning CDR3 sequences to IMGT reference sequences. Each retained sequence needed at least a six-nucleotide match to both a V gene segment and a J gene segment. Rearrangements were classified as productive when the CDR3 lacked stop codons and remained in frame with V and J, and all other rearrangements were classified as non-productive. Following IMGT convention, CDR3 was defined as the stretch from the second conserved V-encoded cysteine up to the conserved J-encoded phenylalanine. Sequences without an unambiguous match to a single V gene segment were excluded from the earlier analysis of almost 600 of the donors. In an earlier analysis of about 590 of the donors, a V segment was called functional when productive rearrangements were above 56.7%, and segregating when the standard deviation between donors exceeded 5%. A statistical classification framework was built for diagnosing cytomegalovirus status from the catalog of TCR beta chain sequences. In a later analysis, TCR nucleotide sequences were compared against IMGT/GENE-DB human TR gene sequences so that V and J genes could be assigned. In a later analysis, CDR3 sequences and most-parsimonious VDJ recombination scenarios were assigned using the TCRdist pipeline. In a later analysis, every TCR beta chain was defined by the combination of its CDR3 amino acid sequence and its V-gene family, and reads without a unique V-gene family were dropped. To address suspected cross-contamination and a sequencing artifact, a later analysis removed several hundred highly shared, low-generation-probability nucleotide sequences. For each public chain, a later analysis derived a clonal expansion index from normalized ranks of inferred template counts within each repertoire. A later analysis computed generation probabilities with a VDJ recombination model fitted to out-of-frame rearrangements, and checked the results against IGoR. A later analysis scored TCR-TCR, TCR-HLA and TCR-CMV co-occurrence with hypergeometric tests, applying a repertoire-size bias correction to TCR pairs. A later analysis estimated false discovery rates by permuting HLA or CMV assignments 20 times. In a later analysis, co-occurring TCRs were grouped with DBSCAN, and TCRdist sequence similarity was added when clustering was performed within HLA-allele-positive subsets. Repertoires with fewer than 30,000 or more than 120,000 public chains, plus five repertoires with anomalous nucleotide sharing, were excluded from co-occurrence clustering. TCRdb re-hosts the immuneACCESS table, in-frame sequences only. Its copies lack some clones; in the studies checked, an unresolved V gene accounts for under half of them, and the cause for the rest is not known. D and trimming come from the DNA, and the V and J calls and clone size come from that table. In all, the sample holds about 95,000 clones, and around 79% of those were seen once. 4.5% to 5.5% of the sample comes from the top ten.

The receptor chain draws on TRBV7-3 and TRBJ2-2, with 10 junctional bases fitting TRBD2. Sequenced: PBMCs. This TCR came from a woman aged 40-49 years in good health and CMV-seronegative. The nucleotides read TGTGCCAGCAGTGAGGGCCTAGCGGGGGACACCGGGGAGCTGTTTTTT. Its product reads: CASSEGLAGDTGELFF.